Listed below are T cell receptor beta chains from one sample, sequenced in a study of lymphopenia after photon versus proton radiotherapy. TCRdb's table, derived via immunoSEQ multiplex PCR, lists solely in-frame clones and lacks some. The repertoire holds fewer than 50,000 clones, with 85% to 90% as singletons. Sample: peripheral blood, taken from a patient treated with photon-based radiotherapy. All receptors derive from a man aged 40-50 years with gastric cancer. CDR3s include the opening cysteine and the closing phenylalanine or tryptophan. The D gene is left open where the match is weak. Rows give clone size only sometimes, using once, few, many, or a class for an expanded clone.

clone_size j_call v_call d_call cdr3_aa cdr3_nt
- TRBJ2-5 TRBV13 - CASSLGQQTVYQETQYF TGTGCCAGCAGCTTAGGCCAGCAGACAGTGTACCAAGAGACCCAGTACTTC
- TRBJ2-3 TRBV4-2 - CASSPGAAMRWDTQYF TGTGCCAGCAGCCCTGGGGCAGCGATGAGATGGGATACGCAGTATTTT
once TRBJ2-2 TRBV5-1 - CASSLGRGGTGELFF TGCGCCAGCAGCTTGGGAAGGGGAGGCACCGGGGAGCTGTTTTTT
- TRBJ1-2 TRBV13 - CASSLGRNLYGYTF TGTGCCAGCAGCTTAGGCCGGAACCTCTACGGCTACACCTTC
- TRBJ2-3 TRBV5-6 TRBD2 CASSTSGGTDTQYF TGTGCCAGCAGCACCAGCGGGGGGACAGATACGCAGTATTTT
- TRBJ2-7 TRBV4-2 TRBD2 CASSQGASGGAHEQYF TGTGCCAGCAGCCAAGGGGCTAGCGGGGGGGCCCACGAGCAGTACTTC
once TRBJ2-3 TRBV19 - CASTRDTSTDTQYF TGTGCCAGTACTAGGGACACTAGCACAGATACGCAGTATTTT
- TRBJ1-5 TRBV19 - CASSMYWGALNQPQHF TGTGCCAGTAGTATGTATTGGGGGGCCCTGAATCAGCCCCAGCATTTT
- TRBJ1-5 TRBV30 - CAWSVIGGGNQPQHF TGTGCCTGGAGTGTAATAGGGGGAGGCAATCAGCCCCAGCATTTT
- TRBJ2-3 TRBV2 - CASSVLRQGTDTQYF TGTGCCAGCAGTGTGTTACGCCAGGGAACAGATACGCAGTATTTT
- TRBJ2-7 TRBV7-2 - CASSLGTGEQYF TGTGCCAGCAGCTTAGGGACGGGCGAGCAGTACTTC
- TRBJ2-2 TRBV6-5 - CASTTNTNTGELFF TGTGCCAGCACAACTAACACGAACACCGGGGAGCTGTTTTTT
- TRBJ2-3 TRBV14 TRBD1 CASSRQGFTDTQYF TGTGCCAGCAGCCGACAGGGCTTCACAGATACGCAGTATTTT
- TRBJ2-1 TRBV11-2 - CASRPMSSYNEQFF TGTGCCAGCAGACCTATGAGCTCCTACAATGAGCAGTTCTTC
- TRBJ1-1 TRBV19 - CASSIDVGVAFF TGTGCCAGTAGTATAGATGTAGGTGTAGCTTTCTTT
- TRBJ2-7 TRBV28 - CASSFLGTLSYEQYF TGTGCCAGCAGTTTCCTCGGGACACTCTCCTACGAGCAGTACTTC
- TRBJ2-5 TRBV25-1 - CASSDPTDIETQYF TGTGCCAGCAGTGACCCCACCGATATCGAGACCCAGTACTTC
- TRBJ2-5 TRBV11-2 - CASSYDMLYGETQYF TGTGCCAGCAGCTATGACATGCTATATGGCGAGACCCAGTACTTC
- TRBJ2-1 TRBV7-9 - CASKPGPGGNEQFF TGTGCCAGCAAACCGGGGCCCGGTGGGAATGAGCAGTTCTTC
- TRBJ2-3 TRBV5-1 TRBD1 CASSLRGLGTDTQYF TGCGCCAGCAGCTTAAGGGGGCTTGGCACAGATACGCAGTATTTT
- TRBJ2-7 TRBV5-1 TRBD1 CASSRGQGVSYEQYF TGCGCCAGCAGCCGCGGACAGGGGGTATCCTACGAGCAGTACTTC
- TRBJ2-6 TRBV5-4 - CASSPGSSGANVLTF TGTGCCAGCAGCCCGGGGAGCTCTGGGGCCAACGTCCTGACTTTC
- TRBJ1-2 TRBV6-5 TRBD1 CASRGDRDYGYTF TGTGCCAGCAGGGGGGACAGGGACTATGGCTACACCTTC
- TRBJ1-2 TRBV9 - CASTLSPAGAYGYTF TGTGCCAGCACCCTCAGCCCCGCAGGTGCCTATGGCTACACCTTC
once TRBJ1-3 TRBV18 TRBD1 CASSPTGPSSGNTIYF TGTGCCAGCTCCCCGACAGGGCCGAGCTCTGGAAACACCATATATTTT
- TRBJ1-2 TRBV19 - CASIPTRGGNYGYTF TGTGCCAGTATTCCGACCCGCGGGGGGAACTATGGCTACACCTTC
- TRBJ1-3 TRBV7-2 - CASSLEYSSGNTIYF TGTGCCAGCAGCTTAGAGTACAGCTCTGGAAACACCATATATTTT
- TRBJ2-3 TRBV7-2 - CASSPMPGGSTDTQYF TGTGCCAGCAGCCCCATGCCCGGGGGCAGCACAGATACGCAGTATTTT
- TRBJ2-3 TRBV20-1 - CSARNSGTQYF TGCAGTGCTAGAAATAGTGGTACGCAGTATTTT
- TRBJ1-3 TRBV19 - CASSMSGQISGNTIYF TGTGCCAGTAGTATGAGCGGACAGATCTCTGGAAACACCATATATTTT
- TRBJ1-1 TRBV27 TRBD1 CASSSGQGRTEAFF TGTGCCAGCAGTTCAGGACAGGGTCGCACTGAAGCTTTCTTT
- TRBJ1-1 TRBV11-2 TRBD1 CASSPWTGPNTEAFF TGTGCCAGCAGCCCATGGACAGGGCCGAACACTGAAGCTTTCTTT
few TRBJ1-1 TRBV7-2 TRBD1 CASSRQGFTEAFF TGTGCCAGCAGCCGACAGGGTTTCACTGAAGCTTTCTTT
- TRBJ1-1 TRBV30 - CAWRENTEAFF TGTGCCTGGCGGGAGAACACTGAAGCTTTCTTT
- TRBJ2-5 TRBV11-2 - CASSLERGAVETQYF TGTGCCAGCAGCTTAGAAAGGGGGGCTGTCGAGACCCAGTACTTC
once TRBJ2-2 TRBV11-2 - CASSLEGFTGELFF TGTGCCAGCAGCTTAGAGGGGTTCACCGGGGAGCTGTTTTTT
once TRBJ2-3 TRBV4-3 TRBD1 CASSQDWRQGSDTQYF TGCGCCAGCAGCCAAGATTGGAGACAGGGGTCAGATACGCAGTATTTT
- TRBJ2-7 TRBV7-2 - CASRIEPLASYEQYF TGTGCCAGCAGAATAGAACCCCTAGCGTCCTACGAGCAGTACTTC
- TRBJ2-6 TRBV4-1 - CASSQDQVWGANVLTF TGCGCCAGCAGCCAAGATCAAGTTTGGGGGGCCAACGTCCTGACTTTC
- TRBJ2-2 TRBV30 TRBD1 CAWSFGQGAGTGELFF TGTGCCTGGAGCTTCGGACAGGGGGCGGGCACCGGGGAGCTGTTTTTT
- TRBJ2-7 TRBV19 - CASSIGIVGGYEQYF TGTGCCAGTAGTATAGGTATCGTGGGGGGCTACGAGCAGTACTTC
- TRBJ1-4 TRBV6-1 - CASQPGPNEKLFF TGTGCCAGCCAACCGGGCCCTAATGAAAAACTGTTTTTT
- TRBJ1-1 TRBV7-3 - CASSLGVGTEAFF TGTGCCAGCAGCTTAGGTGTGGGCACTGAAGCTTTCTTT
- TRBJ2-7 TRBV4-1 TRBD1 CASSQTGTGGDDEQYF TGCGCCAGCAGCCAAACCGGGACAGGGGGCGACGACGAGCAGTACTTC
- TRBJ1-5 TRBV10-3 - CAIRDRTEQPQHF TGTGCCATCAGAGACAGGACCGAGCAGCCCCAGCATTTT
- TRBJ1-5 TRBV19 - CASSMEAGRFFQPQHF TGTGCCAGTAGTATGGAGGCAGGGCGGTTTTTTCAGCCCCAGCATTTT
- TRBJ2-3 TRBV30 - CAWSQTRTQYF TGTGCCTGGAGTCAGACGAGAACGCAGTATTTT
- TRBJ2-3 TRBV9 - CASSVVGQAQYF TGTGCCAGCAGCGTAGTAGGGCAGGCGCAGTATTTT
- TRBJ1-3 TRBV4-2 - CASSPRQRENTIYF TGTGCCAGCAGCCCCCGACAGCGGGAAAACACCATATATTTT
few TRBJ1-2 TRBV19 - CASSLTTQGLYGYTF TGTGCCAGTAGTCTCACGACACAGGGCCTCTATGGCTACACCTTC
- TRBJ1-4 TRBV5-4 - CASGRDLKLVGDEKLFF TGTGCCAGCGGGAGGGACCTTAAACTAGTAGGGGATGAAAAACTGTTTTTT
- TRBJ2-3 TRBV30 - CAWSGGKGDTQYF TGTGCCTGGAGTGGGGGGAAAGGAGATACGCAGTATTTT
- TRBJ2-1 TRBV27 - CASSPYVGSYNEQFF TGTGCCAGCAGTCCCTACGTCGGGTCCTACAATGAGCAGTTCTTC
- TRBJ2-7 TRBV7-9 - CASSSIRGGDYEQYF TGTGCCAGCAGCAGCATTAGGGGAGGAGACTACGAGCAGTACTTC
- TRBJ2-1 TRBV27 TRBD2 CASSLLASGGPWPDEQFF TGTGCCAGCAGTTTATTGGCTAGCGGGGGGCCTTGGCCCGATGAGCAGTTCTTC